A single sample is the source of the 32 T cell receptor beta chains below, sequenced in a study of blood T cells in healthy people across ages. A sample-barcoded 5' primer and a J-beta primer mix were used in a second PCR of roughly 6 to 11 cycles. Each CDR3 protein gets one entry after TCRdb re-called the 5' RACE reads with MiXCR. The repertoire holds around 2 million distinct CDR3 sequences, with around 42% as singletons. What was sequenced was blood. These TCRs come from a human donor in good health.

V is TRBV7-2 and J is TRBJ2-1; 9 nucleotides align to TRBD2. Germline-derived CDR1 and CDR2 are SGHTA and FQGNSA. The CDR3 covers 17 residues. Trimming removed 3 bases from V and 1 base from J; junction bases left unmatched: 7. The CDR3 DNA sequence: TGTGCCAGCAGCTTGCGGCGGGGGGGGGGATCCTACAATGAGCAGTTCTTC. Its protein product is CASSLRRGGGSYNEQFF.

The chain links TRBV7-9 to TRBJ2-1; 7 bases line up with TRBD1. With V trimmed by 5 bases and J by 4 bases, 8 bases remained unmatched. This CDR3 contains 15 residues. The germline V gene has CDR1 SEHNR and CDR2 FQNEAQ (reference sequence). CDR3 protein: CASSPAGTVYNEQFF. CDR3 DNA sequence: TGTGCCAGCAGCCCCGCCGGGACAGTGTACAATGAGCAGTTCTTC. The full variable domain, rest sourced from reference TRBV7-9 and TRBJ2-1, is DTGVSQNPRHKITKRGQNVTFRCDPISEHNRLYWYRQTLGQGPEFLTYFQNEAQLEKSRLLSDRFSAERPKGSFSTLEIQRTEQGDSAMYLCASSPAGTVYNEQFFGPGTRLTVL.

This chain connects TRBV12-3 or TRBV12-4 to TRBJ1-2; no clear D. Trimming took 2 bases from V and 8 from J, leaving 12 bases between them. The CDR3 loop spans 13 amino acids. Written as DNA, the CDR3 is TGTGCCAGCAGTTTATCCCTCGGGGTCGGCTACACCTTC. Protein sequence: CASSLSLGVGYTF.

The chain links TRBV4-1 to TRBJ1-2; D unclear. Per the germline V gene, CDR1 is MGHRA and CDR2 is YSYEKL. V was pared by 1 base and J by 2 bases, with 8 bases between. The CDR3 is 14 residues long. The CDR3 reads CASSQVAGNYGYTF. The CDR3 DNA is TGCGCCAGCAGCCAAGTTGCGGGGAACTATGGCTACACCTTC.

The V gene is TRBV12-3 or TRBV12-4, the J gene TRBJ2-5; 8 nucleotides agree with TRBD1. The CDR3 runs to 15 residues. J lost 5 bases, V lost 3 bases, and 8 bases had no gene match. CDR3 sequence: CASSLVDRASETQYF. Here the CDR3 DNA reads TGTGCCAGCAGTTTGGTGGACAGGGCGAGTGAGACCCAGTACTTC.

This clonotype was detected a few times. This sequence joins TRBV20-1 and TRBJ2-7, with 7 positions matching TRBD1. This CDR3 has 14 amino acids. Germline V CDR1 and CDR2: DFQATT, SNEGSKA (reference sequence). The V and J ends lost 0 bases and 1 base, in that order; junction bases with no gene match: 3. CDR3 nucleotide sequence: TGCAGTGCTAGAGAAGAGACAGGGTCCTACGAGCAGTACTTC. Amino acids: CSAREETGSYEQYF.

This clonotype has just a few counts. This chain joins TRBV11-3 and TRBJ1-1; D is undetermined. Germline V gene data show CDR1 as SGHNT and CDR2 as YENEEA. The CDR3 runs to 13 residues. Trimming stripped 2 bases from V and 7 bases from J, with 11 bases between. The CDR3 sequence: CASSLFRGNEAFF. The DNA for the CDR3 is TGTGCCAGCAGCTTATTTCGCGGGAATGAAGCTTTCTTT.

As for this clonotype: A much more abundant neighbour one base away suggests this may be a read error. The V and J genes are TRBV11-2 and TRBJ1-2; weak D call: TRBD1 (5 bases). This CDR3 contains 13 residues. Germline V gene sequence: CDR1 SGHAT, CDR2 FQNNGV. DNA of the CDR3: TGTGCCGGCAGCTTAGCAGGGACCTATGGCTACACCTTC. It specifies CAGSLAGTYGYTF.

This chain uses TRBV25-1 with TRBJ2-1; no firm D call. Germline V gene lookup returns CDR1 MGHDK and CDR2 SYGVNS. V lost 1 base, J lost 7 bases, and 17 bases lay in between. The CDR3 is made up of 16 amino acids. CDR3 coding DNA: TGTGCCAGCAGTGAATCCGCAACCCGTTTATTTAATGAGCAGTTCTTC. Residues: CASSESATRLFNEQFF.

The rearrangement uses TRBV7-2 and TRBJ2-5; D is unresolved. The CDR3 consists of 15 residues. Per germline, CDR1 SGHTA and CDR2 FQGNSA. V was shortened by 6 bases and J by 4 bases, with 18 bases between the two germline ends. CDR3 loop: CASSKEYGSGETQYF. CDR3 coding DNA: TGTGCCAGCAGTAAAGAGTATGGGTCAGGAGAGACCCAGTACTTC.

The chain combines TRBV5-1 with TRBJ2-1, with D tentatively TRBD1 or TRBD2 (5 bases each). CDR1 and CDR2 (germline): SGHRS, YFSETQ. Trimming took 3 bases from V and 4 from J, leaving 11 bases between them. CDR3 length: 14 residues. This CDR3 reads CASSSGTTYNEQFF. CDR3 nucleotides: TGCGCCAGCAGCTCCGGGACCACTTACAATGAGCAGTTCTTC.

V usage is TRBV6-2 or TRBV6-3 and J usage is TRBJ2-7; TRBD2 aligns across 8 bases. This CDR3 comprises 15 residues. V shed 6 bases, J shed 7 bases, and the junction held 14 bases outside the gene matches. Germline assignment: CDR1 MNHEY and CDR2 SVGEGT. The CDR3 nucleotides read TGTGCCAGCAGACGGGGGGGACGGCGGTATCTGGAGCAGTACTTC. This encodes CASRRGGRRYLEQYF.

CDR3 coding DNA: TGCGCCAGCAGCTTGGGAGTATTGGGGGCCATCTACGAGCAGTACTTC. This codes for CASSLGVLGAIYEQYF. This sequence joins TRBV5-1 and TRBJ2-7; TRBD1 is a possible D gene (6 bases). The germline V and J ends were trimmed by 0 bases and 3 bases, with 16 bases remaining between them. The CDR3 length is 16 residues. The germline gives CDR1 SGHRS, CDR2 YFSETQ.

Here the CDR3 DNA reads TGTGCCAGCAGTAAACAGGGATCAAACTATGGCTACACCTTC. It translates to CASSKQGSNYGYTF. V is TRBV12-3 or TRBV12-4 and J is TRBJ1-2; the D gene is possibly TRBD1 (6 bases). This CDR3 has 14 amino acids. Trimming cost V 5 bases and J 2 bases, with 12 bases left between them.

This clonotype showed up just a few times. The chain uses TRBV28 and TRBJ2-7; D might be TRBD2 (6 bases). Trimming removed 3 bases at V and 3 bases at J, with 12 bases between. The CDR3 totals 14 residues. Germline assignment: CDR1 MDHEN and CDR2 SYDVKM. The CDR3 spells CASSFSGDFYEQYF. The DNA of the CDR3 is TGTGCCAGCAGTTTTTCGGGGGACTTCTACGAGCAGTACTTC.

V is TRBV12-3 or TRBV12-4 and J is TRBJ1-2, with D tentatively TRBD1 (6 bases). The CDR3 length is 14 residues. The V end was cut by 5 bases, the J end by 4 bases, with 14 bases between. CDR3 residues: CASSPQGSPYGYTF. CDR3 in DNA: TGTGCCAGCAGTCCACAGGGATCCCCCTATGGCTACACCTTC.

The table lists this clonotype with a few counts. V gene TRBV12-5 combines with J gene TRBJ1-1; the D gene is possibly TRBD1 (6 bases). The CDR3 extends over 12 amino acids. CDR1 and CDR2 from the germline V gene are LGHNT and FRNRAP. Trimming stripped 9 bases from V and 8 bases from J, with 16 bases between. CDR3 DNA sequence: TGTGCTAGCCGTCGGGGGCGGACCGAAGCTTTCTTT. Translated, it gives CASRRGRTEAFF.

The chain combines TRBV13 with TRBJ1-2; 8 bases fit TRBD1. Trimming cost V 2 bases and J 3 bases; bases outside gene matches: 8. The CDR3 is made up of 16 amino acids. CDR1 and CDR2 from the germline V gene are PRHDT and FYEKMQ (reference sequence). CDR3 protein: CASSLRSGQAYYGYTF. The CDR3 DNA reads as TGTGCCAGCAGCTTACGATCGGGACAGGCCTACTATGGCTACACCTTC.

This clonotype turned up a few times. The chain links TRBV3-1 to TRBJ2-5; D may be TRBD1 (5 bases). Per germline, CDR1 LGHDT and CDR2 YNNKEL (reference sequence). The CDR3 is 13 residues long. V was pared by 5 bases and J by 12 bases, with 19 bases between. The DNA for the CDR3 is TGTGCCAGCAGCTCGCAATCAACAGGAATGAAGTACTTC. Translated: CASSSQSTGMKYF.

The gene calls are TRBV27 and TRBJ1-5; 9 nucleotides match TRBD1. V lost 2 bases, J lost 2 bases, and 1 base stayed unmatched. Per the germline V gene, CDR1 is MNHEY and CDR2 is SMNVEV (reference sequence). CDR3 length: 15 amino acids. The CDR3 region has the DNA TGTGCCAGCAGTTTAAGGGACAGGGGCAATCAGCCCCAGCATTTT. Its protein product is CASSLRDRGNQPQHF.

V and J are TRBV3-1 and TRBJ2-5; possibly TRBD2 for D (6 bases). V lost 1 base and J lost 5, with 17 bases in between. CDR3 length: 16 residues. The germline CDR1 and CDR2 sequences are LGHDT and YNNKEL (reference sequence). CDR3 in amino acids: CASSQVLAPRSETQYF. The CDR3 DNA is TGTGCCAGCAGCCAAGTCCTAGCGCCTAGGTCTGAGACCCAGTACTTC.

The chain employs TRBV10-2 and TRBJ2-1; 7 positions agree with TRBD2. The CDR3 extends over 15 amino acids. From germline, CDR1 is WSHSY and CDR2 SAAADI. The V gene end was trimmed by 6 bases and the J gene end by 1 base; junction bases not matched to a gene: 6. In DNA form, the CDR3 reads TGCGCCAGCAGAGGACGAGCGGGGTCCTACAATGAGCAGTTCTTC. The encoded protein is CASRGRAGSYNEQFF.

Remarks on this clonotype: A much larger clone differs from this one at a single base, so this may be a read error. CDR3: CAISDYVEGEQYF. DNA of the CDR3: TGTGCCATCAGTGACTACGTGGAAGGCGAGCAGTACTTC. This chain uses TRBV10-3 with TRBJ2-7, with unresolved D. This CDR3 region has 13 residues. Germline CDR1 and CDR2: ENHRY and SYGVKD. Trimming shortened V by 3 bases and J by 6 bases, and 12 bases separated the two germline ends.

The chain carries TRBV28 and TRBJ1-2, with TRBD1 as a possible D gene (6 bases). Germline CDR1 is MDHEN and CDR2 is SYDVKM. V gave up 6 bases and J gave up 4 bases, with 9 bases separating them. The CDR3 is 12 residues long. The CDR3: CASRAGVYGYTF. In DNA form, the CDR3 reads TGTGCCAGCAGAGCAGGGGTCTATGGCTACACCTTC.

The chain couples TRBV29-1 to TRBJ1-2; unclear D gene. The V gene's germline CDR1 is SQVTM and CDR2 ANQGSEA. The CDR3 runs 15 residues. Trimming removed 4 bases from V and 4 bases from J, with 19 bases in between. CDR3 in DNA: TGCAGCGTTGTAAGGTCCCTGACACGCAGCTATGGCTACACCTTC. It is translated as CSVVRSLTRSYGYTF. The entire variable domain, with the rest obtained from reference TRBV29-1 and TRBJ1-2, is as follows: SAVISQKPSRDICQRGTSLTIQCQVDSQVTMMFWYRQQPGQSLTLIATANQGSEATYESGFVIDKFPISRPNLTFSTLTVSNMSPEDSSIYLCSVVRSLTRSYGYTFGSGTRLTVV.

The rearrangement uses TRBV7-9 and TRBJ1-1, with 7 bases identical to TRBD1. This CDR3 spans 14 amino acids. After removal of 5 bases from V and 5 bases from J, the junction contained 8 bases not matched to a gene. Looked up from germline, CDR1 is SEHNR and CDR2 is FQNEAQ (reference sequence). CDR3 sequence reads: CASSPGRGLTEAFF. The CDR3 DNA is TGTGCCAGCAGCCCAGGAAGGGGGCTGACTGAAGCTTTCTTT.

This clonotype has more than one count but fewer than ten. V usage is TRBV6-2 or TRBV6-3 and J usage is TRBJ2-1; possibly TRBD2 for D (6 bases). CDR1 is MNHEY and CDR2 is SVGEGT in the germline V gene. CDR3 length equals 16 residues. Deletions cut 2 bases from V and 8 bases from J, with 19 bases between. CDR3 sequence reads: CASSYLAASDDDEQFF. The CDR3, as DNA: TGTGCCAGCAGTTACCTGGCCGCTAGCGACGACGATGAGCAGTTCTTC.

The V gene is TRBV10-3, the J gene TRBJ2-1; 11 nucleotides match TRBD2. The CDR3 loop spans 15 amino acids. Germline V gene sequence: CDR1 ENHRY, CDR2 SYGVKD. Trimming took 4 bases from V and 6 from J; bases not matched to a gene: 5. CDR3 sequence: CAISGIAGGPNEQFF. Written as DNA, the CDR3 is TGTGCCATCAGTGGGATAGCGGGGGGGCCCAATGAGCAGTTCTTC.

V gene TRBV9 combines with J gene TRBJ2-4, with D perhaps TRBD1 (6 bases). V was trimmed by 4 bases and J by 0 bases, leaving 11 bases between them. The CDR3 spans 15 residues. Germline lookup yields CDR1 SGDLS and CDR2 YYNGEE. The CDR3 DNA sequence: TGTGCCAGCAGCACGGGACACTTAGCCAAAAACATTCAGTACTTC. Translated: CASSTGHLAKNIQYF.

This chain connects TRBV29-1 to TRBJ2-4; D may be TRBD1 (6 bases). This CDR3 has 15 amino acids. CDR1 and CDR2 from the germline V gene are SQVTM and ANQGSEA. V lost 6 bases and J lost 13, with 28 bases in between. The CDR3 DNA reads TGCAGCGTCCAGGCAGGGGCCCTCATTTACAATGAGCAGTACTTC. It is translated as CSVQAGALIYNEQYF.

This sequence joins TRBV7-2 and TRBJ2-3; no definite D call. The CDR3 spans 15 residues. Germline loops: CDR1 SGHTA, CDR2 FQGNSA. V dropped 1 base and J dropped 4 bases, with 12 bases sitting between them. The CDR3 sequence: CASSLGLPEADTQYF. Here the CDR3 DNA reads TGTGCCAGCAGCTTAGGCCTTCCGGAAGCAGATACGCAGTATTTT.

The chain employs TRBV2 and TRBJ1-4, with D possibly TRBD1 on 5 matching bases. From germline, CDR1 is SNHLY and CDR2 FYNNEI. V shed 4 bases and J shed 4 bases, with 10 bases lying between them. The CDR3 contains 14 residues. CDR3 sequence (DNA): TGTGCCAGCAGTGGGGACGGACTTAATGAAAAACTGTTTTTT. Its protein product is CASSGDGLNEKLFF.